This paragraph covers one T cell receptor (beta chain) sequence. The CDR3 sequence is 15 residues long. CDR1 SGHRS and CDR2 YFSETQ come from the germline V gene. Trimming pared 0 bases from V and 0 bases from J, leaving 7 bases between. This specimen comes from a study of blood T cell repertoires in COVID-19. The overall study: Acute-phase and convalescent COVID-19 samples originated in the United States, Italy and Spain. T cells, B-cell-depleted T cells, or PBMCs supplied cDNA or gDNA.

The table came from immunoSEQ multiplex PCR; TCRdb's copy has only in-frame clones and leaves some out. The sample records around 20,000 clones, around 89% being singletons. This TCR was sampled from a human donor with active COVID-19. The donor label of this sample is uncertain. Sequenced material: peripheral blood. The chain has TRBV5-1 and TRBJ1-5; D not certain. The CDR3 sequence: CASSLAGDSNQPQHF. The CDR3 bases are TGCGCCAGCAGCTTGGCCGGGGATAGCAATCAGCCCCAGCATTTT.